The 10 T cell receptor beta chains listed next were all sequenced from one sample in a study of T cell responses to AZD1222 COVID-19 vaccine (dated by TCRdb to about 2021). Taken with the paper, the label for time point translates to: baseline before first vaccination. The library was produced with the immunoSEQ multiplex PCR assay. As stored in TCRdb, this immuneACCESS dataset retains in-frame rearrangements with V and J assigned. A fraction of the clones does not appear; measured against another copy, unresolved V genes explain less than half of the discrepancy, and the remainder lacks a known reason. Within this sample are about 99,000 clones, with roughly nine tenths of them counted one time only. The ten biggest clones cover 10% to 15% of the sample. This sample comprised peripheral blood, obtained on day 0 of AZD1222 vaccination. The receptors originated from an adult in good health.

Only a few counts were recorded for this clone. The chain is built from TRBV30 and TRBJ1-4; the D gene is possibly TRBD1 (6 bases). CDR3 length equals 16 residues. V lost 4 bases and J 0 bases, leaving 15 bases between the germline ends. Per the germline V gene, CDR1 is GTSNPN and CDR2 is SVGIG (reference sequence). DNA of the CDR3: TGTGCCTGGAATGACAGGAGGACTGCAACTAATGAAAAACTGTTTTTT. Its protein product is CAWNDRRTATNEKLFF.

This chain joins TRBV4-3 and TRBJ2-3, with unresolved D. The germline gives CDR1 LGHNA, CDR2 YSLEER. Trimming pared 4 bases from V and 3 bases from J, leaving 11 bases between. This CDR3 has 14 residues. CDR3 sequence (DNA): TGCGCCAGCAGCCCCTCCGGCGCTACAGATACGCAGTATTTT. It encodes CASSPSGATDTQYF.

The CDR3: CASTTVGGSTEAFF. Written as DNA, the CDR3 is TGTGCCAGCACAACTGTAGGGGGGAGCACTGAAGCTTTCTTT. The rearrangement joins TRBV28 to TRBJ1-1, with D perhaps matching TRBD1 (6 bases). V lost 7 bases to trimming and J lost 4 bases, with 16 bases between them. This CDR3 is 14 amino acids long. CDR1 is MDHEN and CDR2 is SYDVKM in the germline V gene.

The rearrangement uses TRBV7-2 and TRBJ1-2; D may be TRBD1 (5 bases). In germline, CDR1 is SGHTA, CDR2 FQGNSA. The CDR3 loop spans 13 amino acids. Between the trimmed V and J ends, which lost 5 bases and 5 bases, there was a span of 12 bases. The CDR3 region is CASSRTGGYGYTF. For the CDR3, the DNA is TGTGCCAGCAGCCGCACCGGGGGGTATGGCTACACCTTC.

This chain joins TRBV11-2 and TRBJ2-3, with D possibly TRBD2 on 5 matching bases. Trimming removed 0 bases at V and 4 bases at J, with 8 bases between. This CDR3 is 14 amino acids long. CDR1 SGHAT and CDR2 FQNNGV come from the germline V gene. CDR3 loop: CASSLERVSDTQYF. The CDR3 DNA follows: TGTGCCAGCAGCTTAGAGCGGGTCTCAGATACGCAGTATTTT.

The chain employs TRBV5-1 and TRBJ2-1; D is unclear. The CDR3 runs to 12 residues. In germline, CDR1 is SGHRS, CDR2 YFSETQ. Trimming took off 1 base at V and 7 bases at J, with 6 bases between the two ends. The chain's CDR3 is CASSLIGNEQFF. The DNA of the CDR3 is TGCGCCAGCAGCTTGATTGGGAATGAGCAGTTCTTC.

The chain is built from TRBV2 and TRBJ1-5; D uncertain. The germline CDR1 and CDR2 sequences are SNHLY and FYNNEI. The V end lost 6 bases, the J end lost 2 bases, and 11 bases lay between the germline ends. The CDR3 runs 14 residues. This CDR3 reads CASRSSSGNQPQHF. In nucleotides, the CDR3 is TGTGCCAGCAGAAGCAGTTCGGGCAATCAGCCCCAGCATTTT. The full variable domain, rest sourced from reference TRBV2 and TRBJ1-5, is EPEVTQTPSHQVTQMGQEVILRCVPISNHLYFYWYRQILGQKVEFLVSFYNNEISEKSEIFDDQFSVERPDGSNFTLKIRSTKLEDSAMYFCASRSSSGNQPQHFGDGTRLSIL.

This chain's CDR3 is CASSMVSGHRNQPQHF. The CDR3 nucleotides read TGTGCCAGTAGTATGGTCTCAGGGCACCGCAATCAGCCCCAGCATTTT. This chain links TRBV19 with TRBJ1-5, with D maybe TRBD1 (5 bases). Germline CDR1 and CDR2: LNHDA and SQIVND (reference sequence). The CDR3 is 16 residues long. The germline V and J ends were trimmed by 3 bases and 2 bases, with 14 bases remaining between them.

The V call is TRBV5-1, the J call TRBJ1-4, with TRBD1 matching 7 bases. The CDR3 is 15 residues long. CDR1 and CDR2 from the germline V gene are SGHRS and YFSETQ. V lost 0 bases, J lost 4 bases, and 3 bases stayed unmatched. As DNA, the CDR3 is TGCGCCAGCAGCTTGGAGGGGGCCCGTAATGAAAAACTGTTTTTT. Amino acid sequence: CASSLEGARNEKLFF. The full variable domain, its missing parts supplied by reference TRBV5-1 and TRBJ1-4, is KAGVTQTPRYLIKTRGQQVTLSCSPISGHRSVSWYQQTPGQGLQFLFEYFSETQRNKGNFPGRFSGRQFSNSRSEMNVSTLELGDSALYLCASSLEGARNEKLFFGSGTQLSVL.

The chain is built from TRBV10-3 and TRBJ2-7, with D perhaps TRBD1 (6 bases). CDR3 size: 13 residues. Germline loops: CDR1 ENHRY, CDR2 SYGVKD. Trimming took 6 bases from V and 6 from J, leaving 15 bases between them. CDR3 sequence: CAISSNRDGEQYF. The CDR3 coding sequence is TGTGCCATCAGCTCCAACAGGGACGGCGAGCAGTACTTC.